A selection of T cell receptor beta chains follows, all from one sample in a study of T cells in Graves' hyperthyroidism and ophthalmopathy. TCRdb independently ran MiXCR on the multiplex PCR reads; one entry per CDR3 protein. The table shows roughly 570,000 distinct CDR3 sequences, with about 45% occurring only once. Source material: peripheral blood or thyroid tissue (not recorded which). The receptors stem from a woman under 30 with Graves' hyperthyroidism. Both conserved end residues are part of each CDR3. The order of the fields is D gene, clone size, V gene, J gene, CDR3 protein, CDR3 DNA. A D gene is named only where the DNA matches it firmly. Rows may omit the clone size; those that give it use once, few, many or a size class.

d_gene: NA
abundance: many
v_gene: TRBV2
j_gene: TRBJ1-2
CDR3aa: CASRAFVRYGYTF
CDR3nt: TGTGCCAGCAGGGCCTTTGTCCGCTATGGCTACACCTTC

d_gene: TRBD1
abundance: NA
v_gene: TRBV25-1
j_gene: TRBJ1-1
CDR3aa: CASTQGGMNTEAFF
CDR3nt: TGTGCCAGCACCCAAGGGGGCATGAACACTGAAGCTTTCTTT

d_gene: NA
abundance: NA
v_gene: TRBV20-1
j_gene: TRBJ1-5
CDR3aa: CSARGQPLWRDQPQHF
CDR3nt: TGCAGTGCTAGAGGACAGCCCTTATGGCGGGATCAGCCCCAGCATTTT

d_gene: NA
abundance: many
v_gene: TRBV11-2
j_gene: TRBJ2-5
CDR3aa: CASSLLPPRYEETQYF
CDR3nt: TGTGCCAGCAGCTTATTGCCACCGAGATACGAAGAGACCCAGTACTTC

d_gene: NA
abundance: NA
v_gene: TRBV7-9
j_gene: TRBJ1-1
CDR3aa: CASSLPSYNEAFF
CDR3nt: TGTGCCAGCAGCTTACCTAGCTACAATGAAGCTTTCTTT

d_gene: NA
abundance: NA
v_gene: TRBV11-1
j_gene: TRBJ1-2
CDR3aa: CASSAQADNYGYAF
CDR3nt: TGTGCCAGCAGTGCTCAGGCCGATAACTATGGCTACGCCTTC

d_gene: NA
abundance: NA
v_gene: TRBV29-1
j_gene: TRBJ2-1
CDR3aa: CSVAGGTSYNEQFF
CDR3nt: TGCAGCGTTGCCGGCGGTACCTCCTACAATGAGCAGTTCTTC

d_gene: NA
abundance: many
v_gene: TRBV5-1
j_gene: TRBJ2-6
CDR3aa: CASSLEGSSGANVLTF
CDR3nt: TGCGCCAGCAGCTTGGAGGGTAGCTCTGGGGCCAACGTCCTGACTTTC

d_gene: NA
abundance: NA
v_gene: TRBV7-9
j_gene: TRBJ2-1
CDR3aa: CASSQDQGARGVYNEQFF
CDR3nt: TGCGCCAGCAGCCAAGATCAAGGAGCCAGAGGTGTCTACAATGAGCAGTTCTTC

d_gene: NA
abundance: NA
v_gene: TRBV7-2
j_gene: TRBJ2-7
CDR3aa: CASSLAAPEQQYF
CDR3nt: TGTGCCAGCAGCTTAGCGGCCCCAGAGCAACAGTACTTC

d_gene: TRBD1
abundance: NA
v_gene: TRBV7-6
j_gene: TRBJ1-5
CDR3aa: CASSQGGPGSPQHF
CDR3nt: TGTGCCAGCAGCCAGGGGGGTCCAGGGTCACCCCAGCATTTT

d_gene: NA
abundance: NA
v_gene: TRBV7-9
j_gene: TRBJ1-4
CDR3aa: CASSLGSEQINEKLFF
CDR3nt: TGTGCCAGCAGTCTAGGGAGTGAGCAGATTAATGAAAAACTGTTTTTT

d_gene: TRBD1
abundance: many
v_gene: TRBV29-1
j_gene: TRBJ2-2
CDR3aa: CSARTGGDGELFF
CDR3nt: TGCAGCGCCAGGACAGGGGGCGACGGGGAGCTGTTTTTT

d_gene: NA
abundance: many
v_gene: TRBV20-1
j_gene: TRBJ2-5
CDR3aa: CSARVADLGETQYF
CDR3nt: TGCAGTGCTCGGGTAGCGGACTTAGGAGAGACCCAGTACTTC

d_gene: NA
abundance: NA
v_gene: TRBV2
j_gene: TRBJ2-1
CDR3aa: CASMSGEQFF
CDR3nt: TGTGCCAGCATGTCGGGTGAGCAGTTCTTC

d_gene: TRBD2
abundance: few
v_gene: TRBV7-2
j_gene: TRBJ2-7
CDR3aa: CASSFSAGSYEQYF
CDR3nt: TGTGCCAGCAGCTTCTCAGCGGGGTCCTACGAGCAGTACTTC

d_gene: NA
abundance: many
v_gene: TRBV5-1
j_gene: TRBJ2-7
CDR3aa: CASSPDGTYEQYF
CDR3nt: TGCGCCAGCAGCCCCGACGGTACCTACGAGCAGTACTTC

d_gene: TRBD2
abundance: NA
v_gene: TRBV10-1
j_gene: TRBJ2-5
CDR3aa: CASSEGIAGGRETQYF
CDR3nt: TGCGCCAGCAGTGAAGGAATAGCGGGAGGAAGAGAGACCCAGTACTTC

d_gene: TRBD1
abundance: many
v_gene: TRBV20-1
j_gene: TRBJ1-5
CDR3aa: CSASDVTGLNQPQHF
CDR3nt: TGCAGTGCTAGTGATGTGACAGGGCTCAATCAGCCCCAGCATTTT

d_gene: NA
abundance: many
v_gene: TRBV5-1
j_gene: TRBJ2-7
CDR3aa: CASSVTAGSSYEQYF
CDR3nt: TGCGCCAGCTCAGTAACGGCAGGGTCTTCCTACGAGCAGTACTTC

d_gene: NA
abundance: NA
v_gene: TRBV11-2
j_gene: TRBJ1-4
CDR3aa: CASSLAVEKLFF
CDR3nt: TGTGCCAGCAGCTTAGCGGTTGAAAAACTGTTTTTT

d_gene: NA
abundance: NA
v_gene: TRBV24-1
j_gene: TRBJ2-2
CDR3aa: CATSDVGYANTGELFF
CDR3nt: TGTGCCACCAGTGATGTCGGCTACGCGAACACCGGGGAGCTGTTTTTT

d_gene: NA
abundance: many
v_gene: TRBV10-3
j_gene: TRBJ2-7
CDR3aa: CAISESIGRTYEQYF
CDR3nt: TGTGCCATCAGTGAGTCGATCGGGCGAACCTACGAGCAGTACTTC

d_gene: TRBD2
abundance: few
v_gene: TRBV7-7
j_gene: TRBJ2-7
CDR3aa: CAKIRTSHFYEQYF
CDR3nt: TGTGCTAAGATTCGGACTAGCCATTTCTACGAGCAGTACTTC

d_gene: NA
abundance: NA
v_gene: TRBV19
j_gene: TRBJ1-1
CDR3aa: CASSIIGGEGFGTEAFF
CDR3nt: TGTGCCAGTAGTATTATTGGGGGCGAAGGGTTCGGCACTGAAGCTTTCTTT

d_gene: TRBD1
abundance: many
v_gene: TRBV10-3
j_gene: TRBJ1-2
CDR3aa: CAISDQGAHYGYTF
CDR3nt: TGTGCCATCAGTGACCAGGGGGCTCACTATGGCTACACCTTC

d_gene: NA
abundance: NA
v_gene: TRBV6-2/TRBV6-3
j_gene: TRBJ2-2
CDR3aa: CASSYSRRMNTGELFF
CDR3nt: TGTGCCAGCAGTTACTCGAGGCGGATGAACACCGGGGAGCTGTTTTTT

d_gene: NA
abundance: NA
v_gene: TRBV7-9
j_gene: TRBJ1-1
CDR3aa: CASSLGLTGWRTEAFF
CDR3nt: TGTGCCAGCAGCTTAGGCCTCACAGGGTGGAGGACTGAAGCTTTCTTT

d_gene: NA
abundance: many
v_gene: TRBV11-2
j_gene: TRBJ2-7
CDR3aa: CASSYWRKRYEQYF
CDR3nt: TGTGCCAGCAGCTATTGGCGGAAGCGCTACGAGCAGTACTTC

d_gene: NA
abundance: NA
v_gene: TRBV2
j_gene: TRBJ2-7
CDR3aa: CASSFGRGSYNEQYF
CDR3nt: TGTGCCAGCAGTTTCGGCCGGGGCTCCTACAATGAGCAGTACTTC

d_gene: NA
abundance: many
v_gene: TRBV6-1
j_gene: TRBJ1-2
CDR3aa: CASSKQGDYGYTF
CDR3nt: TGTGCCAGCAGTAAACAGGGCGACTATGGCTACACCTTC

d_gene: NA
abundance: many
v_gene: TRBV19
j_gene: TRBJ1-1
CDR3aa: CASSKGPAEAFF
CDR3nt: TGTGCCAGTAGTAAGGGCCCAGCTGAAGCTTTCTTT

d_gene: NA
abundance: many
v_gene: TRBV6-2/TRBV6-3
j_gene: TRBJ1-5
CDR3aa: CASSLTANQPQHF
CDR3nt: TGTGCCAGCAGTTTGACTGCGAATCAGCCCCAGCATTTT

d_gene: TRBD1
abundance: few
v_gene: TRBV29-1
j_gene: TRBJ1-2
CDR3aa: CSVEAGGGYGYTF
CDR3nt: TGCAGCGTTGAAGCAGGGGGCGGCTATGGCTACACCTTC

d_gene: NA
abundance: few
v_gene: TRBV7-9
j_gene: TRBJ2-7
CDR3aa: CASSFLTGNYEQYF
CDR3nt: TGTGCCAGCAGCTTCCTGACAGGAAACTACGAGCAGTACTTC

d_gene: NA
abundance: NA
v_gene: TRBV12-3/TRBV12-4
j_gene: TRBJ2-3
CDR3aa: CASSLDGTSWTQYF
CDR3nt: TGTGCCAGCAGTTTAGACGGGACTTCCTGGACGCAGTATTTT

d_gene: NA
abundance: NA
v_gene: TRBV7-3
j_gene: TRBJ2-7
CDR3aa: CASSAEWEQYF
CDR3nt: TGTGCCAGCAGTGCTGAGTGGGAGCAGTACTTC

d_gene: NA
abundance: many
v_gene: TRBV9
j_gene: TRBJ2-6
CDR3aa: CASSVVGSSGANVLTF
CDR3nt: TGTGCCAGCAGCGTAGTAGGTAGCTCTGGGGCCAACGTCCTGACTTTC

d_gene: NA
abundance: NA
v_gene: TRBV2
j_gene: TRBJ2-3
CDR3aa: CASFWGADTDTQYF
CDR3nt: TGTGCCAGCTTCTGGGGAGCGGACACAGATACGCAGTATTTT

d_gene: TRBD2
abundance: many
v_gene: TRBV10-3
j_gene: TRBJ2-2
CDR3aa: CAISPGLAGSTGELFF
CDR3nt: TGTGCCATCAGCCCAGGACTAGCGGGAAGTACCGGGGAGCTGTTTTTT

d_gene: NA
abundance: NA
v_gene: TRBV24-1
j_gene: TRBJ2-5
CDR3aa: CATSDTRGRVEWGETQYF
CDR3nt: TGTGCCACCAGTGATACCCGCGGTAGGGTGGAATGGGGAGAGACCCAGTACTTC